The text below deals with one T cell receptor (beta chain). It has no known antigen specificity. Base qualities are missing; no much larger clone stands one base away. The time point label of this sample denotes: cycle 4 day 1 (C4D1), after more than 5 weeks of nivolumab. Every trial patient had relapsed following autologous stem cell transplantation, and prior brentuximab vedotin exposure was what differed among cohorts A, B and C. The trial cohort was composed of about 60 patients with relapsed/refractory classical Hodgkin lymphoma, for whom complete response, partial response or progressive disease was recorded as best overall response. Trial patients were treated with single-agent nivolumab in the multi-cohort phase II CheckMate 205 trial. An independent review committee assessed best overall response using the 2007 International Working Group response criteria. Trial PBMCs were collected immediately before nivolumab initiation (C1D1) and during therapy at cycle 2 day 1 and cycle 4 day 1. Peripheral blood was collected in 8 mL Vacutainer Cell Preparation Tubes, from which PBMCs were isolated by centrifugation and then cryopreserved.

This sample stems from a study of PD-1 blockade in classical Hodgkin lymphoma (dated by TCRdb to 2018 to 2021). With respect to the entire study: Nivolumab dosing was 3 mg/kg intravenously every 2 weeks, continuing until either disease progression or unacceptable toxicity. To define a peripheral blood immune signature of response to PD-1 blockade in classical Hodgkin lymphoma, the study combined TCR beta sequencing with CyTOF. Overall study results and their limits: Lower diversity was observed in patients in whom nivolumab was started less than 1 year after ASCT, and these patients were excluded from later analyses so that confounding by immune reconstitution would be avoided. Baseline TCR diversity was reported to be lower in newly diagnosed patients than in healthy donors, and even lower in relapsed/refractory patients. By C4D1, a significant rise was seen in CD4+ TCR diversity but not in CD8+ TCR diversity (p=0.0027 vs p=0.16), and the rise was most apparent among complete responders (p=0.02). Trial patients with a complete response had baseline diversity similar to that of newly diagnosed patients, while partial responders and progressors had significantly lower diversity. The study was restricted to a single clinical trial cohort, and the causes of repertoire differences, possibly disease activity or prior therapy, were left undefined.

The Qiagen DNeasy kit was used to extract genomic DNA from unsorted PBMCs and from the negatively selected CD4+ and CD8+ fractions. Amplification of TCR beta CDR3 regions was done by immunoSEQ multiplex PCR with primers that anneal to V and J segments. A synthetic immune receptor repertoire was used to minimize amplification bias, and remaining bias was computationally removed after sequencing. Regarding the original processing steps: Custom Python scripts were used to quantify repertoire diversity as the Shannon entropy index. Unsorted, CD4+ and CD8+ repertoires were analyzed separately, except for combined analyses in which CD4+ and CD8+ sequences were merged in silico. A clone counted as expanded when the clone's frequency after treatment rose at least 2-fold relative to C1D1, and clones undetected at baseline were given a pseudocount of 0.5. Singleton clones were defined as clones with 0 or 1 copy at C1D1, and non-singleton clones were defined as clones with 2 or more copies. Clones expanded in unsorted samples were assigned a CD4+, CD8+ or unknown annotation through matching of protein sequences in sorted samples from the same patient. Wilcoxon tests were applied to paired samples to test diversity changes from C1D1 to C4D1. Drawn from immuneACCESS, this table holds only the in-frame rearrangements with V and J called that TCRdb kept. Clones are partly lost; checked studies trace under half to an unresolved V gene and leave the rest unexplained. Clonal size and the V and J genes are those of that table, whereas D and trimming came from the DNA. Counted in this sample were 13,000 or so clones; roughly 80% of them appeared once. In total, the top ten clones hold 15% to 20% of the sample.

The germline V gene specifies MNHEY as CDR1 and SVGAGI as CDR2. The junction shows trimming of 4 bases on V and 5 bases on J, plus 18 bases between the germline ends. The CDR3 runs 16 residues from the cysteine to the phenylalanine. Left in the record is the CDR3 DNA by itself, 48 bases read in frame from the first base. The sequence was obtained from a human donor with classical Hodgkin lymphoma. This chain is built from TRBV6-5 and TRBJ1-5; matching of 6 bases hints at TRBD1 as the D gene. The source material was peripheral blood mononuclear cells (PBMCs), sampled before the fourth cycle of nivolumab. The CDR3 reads CASSLTGTRYDQPQHF. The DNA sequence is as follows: TGTGCCAGCAGTTTAACCGGGACACGATATGATCAGCCCCAGCATTTT.